This entry lists 2 T cell receptor beta chains sequenced from one sample in a study of blood T cells in healthy people across ages (dated by TCRdb to about 2015). The protocol used for the library was 5' RACE. A second PCR of roughly 6 to 12 cycles was run with a J-beta primer mix and a sample-barcoded 5' primer. TCRdb trimmed the raw reads at Q25, called clones with MiXCR and kept productive beta chains. CDR3 protein duplicates are merged, each entry listing the most common genes and DNA. This sample lists approximately 2,000,000 distinct CDR3 sequences; about 39% were detected once. Approximately 22% of the sample is taken by the ten largest. The sequencing input was blood. The receptors come from a human donor in good health.

The rearrangement joins TRBV6-5 to TRBJ1-2; no clear D gene. V was cut by 7 bases and J by 2 bases, with 8 bases left in between. The CDR3 covers 12 residues. Germline values: CDR1 MNHEY, CDR2 SVGAGI. As DNA, the CDR3 is TGTGCCAGCAAAGAGATAAACTATGGCTACACCTTC. Protein product: CASKEINYGYTF.

Only a few counts were recorded for this clonotype. The genes are TRBV4-1 and TRBJ2-7; no firm D call. The V and J ends lost 2 bases and 4 bases respectively, with 12 bases between them. CDR1 and CDR2 (germline): MGHRA, YSYEKL. The CDR3 totals 14 residues. The CDR3 bases are TGCGCCAGCAGCCAACTCTTGGGAAGATACGAGCAGTACTTC. This encodes CASSQLLGRYEQYF.